This T cell receptor beta chain was recorded in a study of cytomegalovirus exposure and HLA in healthy donors (dated by TCRdb to about 2017). Study-wide context: In an earlier analysis of 550 to 750 of the donors, approximately 260 Gb of sequence data and 120 million or so unique TCR beta sequences from roughly 200 million T cells were reported. A later genetic analysis used genome-wide SNP genotypes for about 65% of the roughly 670 donors, treating that subset as a discovery cohort. Among the approximately 400 genotyped donors, about 85% belonged to the genetic ancestry cluster associated with self-reported Caucasian donors. Among some 410 genotyped donors of the cohort, an average of approximately 240,000 unique TCR beta nucleotide sequences were sequenced per donor, 15% to 20% of them non-productive. The later analysis used no new phenotypic data to find candidate immune exposures, relying instead on TCR beta sequences and their occurrence across donors. In a later analysis, previously published TCR beta repertoires from several hundred donors were re-analyzed and high-resolution HLA genotyping was added so that TCR occurrence patterns could be studied. Every repertoire in the discovery cohort had been generated on one and the same sequencing platform. Using immunosequencing, the study profiled T cell repertoires from approximately 700 subjects and related those repertoires to cytomegalovirus serostatus. Besides the first cohort of 550 to 750 subjects, a separate validation cohort made up of around 120 different subjects was used. Four to six DR-DQ haplotypes were handled as single units for association and clustering, since linkage in the cohort was strong. Approximately 300 gigabases of sequencing data and around 80 million unique TCR sequences made up an early release that covered under 750 HLA-typed donors. In an earlier analysis of around 540 of the donors, high-throughput TCR beta sequencing was used to judge whether each TCR beta V gene segment behaved as functional or pseudogenic. The study was designed to test whether signatures of past pathogen exposure could be identified by cataloging public T cell receptors. To predict cytomegalovirus infection status, the study brought together high-throughput TCR immunosequencing, statistical association of individual TCRs with disease status, and machine learning. Donor age, sex, ethnicity and CMV serostatus were collected together with the repertoire data. The number of donors typed differed by locus, with 629-630 for A, B, C, DRB1 and DQB1, roughly 520 for DQA1, 600 to 610 for DPA1, and some 440 for DPB1. Both class I and class II loci were covered by HLA typing, at four-digit resolution. The research as a whole found: A further reported finding was that TCR beta sequences accurately predicted the HLA-A and HLA-B alleles for most subjects in the first cohort. Some IMGT-functional V segments, including TRBV6-2 and TRBV6-3, could not be told apart with the 87-base-pair reads, so those segments were excluded. According to the authors, the approach could potentially be generalized to other disease states and immunological phenotypes. Because counts were too low, around 17 rarely observed V segments, including chromosome 9 orphons, were left out of the earlier analysis of 500 to 650 of the donors. The classifier was reported to diagnose cytomegalovirus status with high specificity and sensitivity in both the original cohort and the validation cohort. In the study, about 150 TCR beta chains were listed as associated with cytomegalovirus. Compared with the approximately 670-donor mean, donors in an Asian-associated ancestry cluster had fewer N-insertions in productive TCRs, according to a later genetic analysis. Correlated functional status among segregating V segments might reflect linkage disequilibrium, but an unknown experimental factor could not be ruled out. Most TCR sequences were seen in very few donors, while some public TCRs were found in many individuals. Because some donors lacked HLA typing at each locus, the association tests relied only on the typed subset. When HLA alleles, especially DR and DQ, strongly co-occurred, attributing TCR associations to individual alleles was difficult. The cohort was sequenced for TCR beta chains only, and without alpha or paired-chain data the features that could be detected were limited. In a later analysis, most CMV-associated TCR beta chains were found to appear HLA-restricted, with HLA associations seemingly driven largely by CMV exposure. Specific HLA alleles were associated with 16,951 TCR beta sequences at a false discovery rate of 0.05 in a later analysis. Compared with equally common non-associated chains, HLA-associated TCR beta chains in a later analysis were more clonally expanded and had lower generation probabilities. Immune exposure information for the cohort was limited to CMV serostatus. Three of the identified cytomegalovirus-associated TCR beta chains were confirmed in vitro to be specific for cytomegalovirus antigens. A cluster of highly shared sequence variants was judged likely to be a technical artifact of the sequencing pipeline. According to a later analysis, parvovirus B19, influenza, CMV and Epstein-Barr virus appeared linked to several top co-occurrence clusters. An association between a missense DCLRE1C variant and V-gene and J-gene trimming of TCR beta chains was found in a later genetic analysis and replicated in an independent cohort. In an earlier analysis of 587 of the donors, most TCR beta V segments were observed in productive rearrangements about 87% or about 30% of the time, broadly matching IMGT annotations. In a later analysis, TCR association rates were found to vary across HLA loci, with the most associated TCRs seen for DRB1 alleles and the fewest for HLA-C alleles. Roughly uniform sequencing depth across donors was assumed in presence/absence analyses, although this assumption may not hold.

In the case of this clone: Which antigen it targets is not known. No base-level quality is on record; no much larger clone is a single base apart.

The method behind the library was the immunoSEQ multiplex PCR assay. A mixture of 60 forward primers for TCR Vbeta segments and 13 reverse primers for TCR Jbeta segments was used in the multiplex PCR. The CDR3 region of rearranged TCR beta genes was amplified from genomic DNA by a multiplex PCR assay. The amplified TCR beta libraries were sequenced on the Illumina HiSeq System as 87-base-pair reads. Regarding the original processing steps: A later analysis counted about 82 million unique TCR beta chains across the 690 or so repertoires, and some 12 million of these chains were shared by at least two donors. A nearest-neighbor algorithm error-corrected the raw reads and collapsed the reads into unique sequences, merging closely related sequences to remove PCR and sequencing errors. Alignment of CDR3 sequences to IMGT reference sequences was used to assign V, D and J gene segments. For a sequence to be retained, a match of at least six nucleotides was required to both a V gene segment and a J gene segment. Rearrangements were called productive when the CDR3 lacked stop codons and stayed in frame with V and J; all others were non-productive. Following IMGT convention, CDR3 was defined as the stretch from the second conserved V-encoded cysteine to the conserved J-encoded phenylalanine. Sequences without an unambiguous match to a single V gene segment were excluded from the earlier analysis of approximately 560 of the donors. An earlier analysis of over 450 of the donors classified V segments as functional when productive rearrangements were above 56.7% and as segregating when the standard deviation between donors was above 5%. A statistical classification framework was built to diagnose cytomegalovirus status from the catalog of TCR beta chain sequences. In a later analysis, V and J genes were assigned by comparing TCR nucleotide sequences against IMGT/GENE-DB human TR gene sequences. The TCRdist pipeline was used in a later analysis to assign CDR3 sequences and most-parsimonious VDJ recombination scenarios. A later analysis defined each TCR beta chain by its CDR3 amino acid sequence plus V-gene family, and excluded reads lacking a unique V-gene family. A later analysis removed 550 to 650 highly shared, low-generation-probability nucleotide sequences to deal with suspected cross-contamination and a sequencing artifact. A later analysis calculated a clonal expansion index for each public chain from normalized within-repertoire ranks of inferred template counts. Generation probabilities in a later analysis came from a VDJ recombination model fitted to out-of-frame rearrangements, and those results were checked against IGoR. Hypergeometric tests were used in a later analysis to score TCR-TCR, TCR-HLA and TCR-CMV co-occurrence, with a repertoire-size bias correction applied to the TCR pairs. In a later analysis, false discovery rates were estimated by permuting HLA or CMV assignments 20 times. In a later analysis, co-occurring TCRs were grouped using DBSCAN, and TCRdist sequence similarity was added for clustering within HLA-allele-positive subsets. Repertoires with fewer than 30,000 or more than 120,000 public chains were left out of co-occurrence clustering, as were about five repertoires with anomalous nucleotide sharing. TCRdb holds this immuneACCESS table with in-frame rearrangements only. Some clones are missing; in checked studies, unresolved V genes explain under half, and the rest has no known cause. V and J calls and clone size are copied from that table; D and trimming were computed from the DNA. The sample table shows 95,000 to 150,000 clones, and less than 90% are seen once. Around 20% of the sample goes to the ten largest clones.

In total, roughly 670 healthy bone marrow donors made up the cohort. At the time of sampling, every cohort member was nominally healthy, though immune exposures that went unrecorded were likely present. The donor was CMV seropositive and was included in the group of 250 to 300 seropositive cohort members. Every donor gave a peripheral blood sample, and the peripheral blood mononuclear cells from that sample were used for TCR beta sequencing. Genomic DNA extraction from the blood cell samples was performed with the Qiagen DNeasy Blood Extraction Kit. Based on the germline V gene, the CDR1 and CDR2 sequences are SGHVS and FQNEAQ. Germline trimming: 1 base from V, 0 bases from J; junction bases outside gene matches: 5. The CDR3 goes from the cysteine to the phenylalanine over 19 residues. The entry retains the CDR3 DNA only, 57 bases that are in frame from base 1.

The origin of this receptor is a man aged 18 to 29 in good health and CMV-seropositive. Sample: PBMCs. The sequence is built from TRBV7-8 and TRBJ2-6; 11 of the junction bases match TRBD2. Here the CDR3 is given as CASSLGRLAGRSGANVLTF. The DNA sequence follows: TGTGCCAGCAGCTTAGGTAGACTAGCGGGGCGCTCTGGGGCCAACGTCCTGACTTTC.